The source of this TCR beta chain is a study of cytomegalovirus exposure and HLA in healthy donors. The PCR was carried out with 60 Vbeta primers and 13 Jbeta primers. This table comes from immunoSEQ multiplex PCR, and its TCRdb copy is limited to in-frame clones, with some not included. The repertoire has approximately 100,000 clones, about three quarters of them found once; the top ten carry roughly an eighth. Germline CDR1 SGHTA, CDR2 FQGTGA. The CDR3 sequence is 17 residues long. V trimming: 5 bases; J trimming: 2 bases; junction bases outside the gene matches: 11. V usage is TRBV7-3 and J usage is TRBJ1-3, with 8 bases aligning to TRBD1. The specimen sequenced was PBMCs. The receptor comes from a woman aged 40 to 50 in good health and CMV-seropositive. The CDR3 loop reads CASSLRTGNPPGNTIYF. CDR3 DNA: TGTGCCAGCAGCCTTAGGACAGGGAACCCTCCTGGAAACACCATATATTTT.